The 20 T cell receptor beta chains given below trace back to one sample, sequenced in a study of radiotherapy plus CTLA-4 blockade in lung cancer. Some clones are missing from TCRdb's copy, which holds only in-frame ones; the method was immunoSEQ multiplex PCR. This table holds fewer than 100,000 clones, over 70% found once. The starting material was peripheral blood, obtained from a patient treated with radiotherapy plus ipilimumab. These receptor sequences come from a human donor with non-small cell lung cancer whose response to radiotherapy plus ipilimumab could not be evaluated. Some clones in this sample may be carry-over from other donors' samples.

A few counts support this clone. The CDR3 nucleotides read TGTGCCAGCAGCTCGGGGACAGGTGGTGAAAAACTGTTTTTT. It yields the protein CASSSGTGGEKLFF. The chain recombines TRBV7-9 with TRBJ1-4; 8 bases agree with TRBD1. CDR1 and CDR2 (germline): SEHNR, FQNEAQ (reference sequence). The trim removed 4 bases at V and 7 bases at J, leaving 5 bases unmatched. The CDR3 runs 14 residues.

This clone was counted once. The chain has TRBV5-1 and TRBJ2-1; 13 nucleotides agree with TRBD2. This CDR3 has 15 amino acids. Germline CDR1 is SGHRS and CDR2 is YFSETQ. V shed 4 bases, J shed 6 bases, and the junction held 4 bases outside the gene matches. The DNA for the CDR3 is TGCGCCAGCAGCATAGGGACTAGCGGGGCCAATGAGCAGTTCTTC. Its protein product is CASSIGTSGANEQFF. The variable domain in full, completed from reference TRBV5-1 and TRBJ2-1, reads KAGVTQTPRYLIKTRGQQVTLSCSPISGHRSVSWYQQTPGQGLQFLFEYFSETQRNKGNFPGRFSGRQFSNSRSEMNVSTLELGDSALYLCASSIGTSGANEQFFGPGTRLTVL.

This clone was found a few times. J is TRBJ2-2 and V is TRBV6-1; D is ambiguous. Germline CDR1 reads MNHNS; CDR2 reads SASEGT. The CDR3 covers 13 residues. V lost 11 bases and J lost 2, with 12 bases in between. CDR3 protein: CAGGSVNTGELFF. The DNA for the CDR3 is TGTGCCGGTGGTTCAGTTAACACCGGGGAGCTGTTTTTT.

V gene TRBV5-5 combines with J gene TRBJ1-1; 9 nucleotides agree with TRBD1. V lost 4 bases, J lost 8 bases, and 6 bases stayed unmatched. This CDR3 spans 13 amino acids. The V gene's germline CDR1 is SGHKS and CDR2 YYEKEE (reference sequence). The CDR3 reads CASSLQGAPEAFF. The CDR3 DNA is TGTGCCAGCAGCCTACAGGGGGCCCCCGAAGCTTTCTTT.

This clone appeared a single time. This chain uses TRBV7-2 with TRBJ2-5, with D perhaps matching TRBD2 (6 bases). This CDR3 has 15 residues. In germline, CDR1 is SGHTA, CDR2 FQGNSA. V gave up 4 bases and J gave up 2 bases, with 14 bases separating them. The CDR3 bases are TGTGCCAGCAGCTCGCAGGCGGGGTTTCAAGAGACCCAGTACTTC. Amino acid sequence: CASSSQAGFQETQYF. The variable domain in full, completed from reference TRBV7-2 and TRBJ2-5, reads GAGVSQSPSNKVTEKGKDVELRCDPISGHTALYWYRQSLGQGLEFLIYFQGNSAPDKSGLPSDRFSAERTGGSVSTLTIQRTQQEDSAVYLCASSSQAGFQETQYFGPGTRLLVL.

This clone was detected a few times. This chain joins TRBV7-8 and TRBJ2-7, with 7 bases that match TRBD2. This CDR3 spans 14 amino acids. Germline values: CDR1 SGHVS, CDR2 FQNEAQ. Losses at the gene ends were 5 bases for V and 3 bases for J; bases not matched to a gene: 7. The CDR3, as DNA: TGTGCCAGCAGCCCCCAGGGCGGGGGCTACGAGCAGTACTTC. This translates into CASSPQGGGYEQYF.

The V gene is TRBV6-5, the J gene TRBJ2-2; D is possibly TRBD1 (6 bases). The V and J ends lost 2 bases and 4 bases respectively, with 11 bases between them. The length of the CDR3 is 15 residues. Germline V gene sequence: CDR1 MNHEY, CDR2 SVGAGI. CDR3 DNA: TGTGCCAGCAGTTACCTACAGGGTGTCACCGGGGAGCTGTTTTTT. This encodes CASSYLQGVTGELFF.

The CDR3 sequence: CASSEGGVSDGYTF. In nucleotides, the CDR3 is TGTGCCAGCAGTGAAGGGGGGGTCAGCGATGGCTACACCTTC. The V and J genes are TRBV6-1 and TRBJ1-2; D possibly corresponds to TRBD1 (5 bases). Deletions cut 1 base from V and 6 bases from J, with 12 bases between. The germline gives CDR1 MNHNS, CDR2 SASEGT. This CDR3 is 14 amino acids long.

In DNA form, the CDR3 reads TGTGCCAGCAGCCAATTCGCCGGTACCTACGAGCAGTACTTC. Translating gives CASSQFAGTYEQYF. The chain recombines TRBV14 with TRBJ2-7; no clear D. The CDR3 length is 14 residues. In germline, CDR1 is SGHDN, CDR2 FVKESK. V dropped 2 bases and J dropped 2 bases, with 10 bases sitting between them.

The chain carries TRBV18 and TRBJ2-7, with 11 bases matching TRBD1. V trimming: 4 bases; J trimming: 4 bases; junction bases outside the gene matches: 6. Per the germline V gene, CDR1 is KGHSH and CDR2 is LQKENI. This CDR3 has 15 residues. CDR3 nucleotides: TGTGCCAGCTCACAATCCGGGACAGGGGGTTACGAGCAGTACTTC. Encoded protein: CASSQSGTGGYEQYF.

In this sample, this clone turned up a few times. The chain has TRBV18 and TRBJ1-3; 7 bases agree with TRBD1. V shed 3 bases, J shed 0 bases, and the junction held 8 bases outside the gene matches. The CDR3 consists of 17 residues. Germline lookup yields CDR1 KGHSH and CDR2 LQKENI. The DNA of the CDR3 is TGTGCCAGCTCACCCAGACAGGGTCCCACCTCTGGAAACACCATATATTTT. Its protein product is CASSPRQGPTSGNTIYF.

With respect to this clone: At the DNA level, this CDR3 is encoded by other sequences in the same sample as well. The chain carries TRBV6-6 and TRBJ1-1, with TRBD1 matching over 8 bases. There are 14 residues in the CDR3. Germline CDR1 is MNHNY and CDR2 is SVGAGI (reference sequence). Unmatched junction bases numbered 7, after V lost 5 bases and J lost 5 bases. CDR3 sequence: CASSHGTGGTEAFF. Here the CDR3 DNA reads TGTGCCAGCAGTCACGGGACAGGAGGGACTGAAGCTTTCTTT.

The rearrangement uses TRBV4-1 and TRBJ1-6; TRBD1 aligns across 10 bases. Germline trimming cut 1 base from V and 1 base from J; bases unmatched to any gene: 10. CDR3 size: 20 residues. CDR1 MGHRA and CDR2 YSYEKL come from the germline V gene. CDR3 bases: TGCGCCAGCAGCCAAGTCGAGACGGGACAGGGGTTTTCCTATAATTCACCCCTCCACTTT. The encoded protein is CASSQVETGQGFSYNSPLHF.

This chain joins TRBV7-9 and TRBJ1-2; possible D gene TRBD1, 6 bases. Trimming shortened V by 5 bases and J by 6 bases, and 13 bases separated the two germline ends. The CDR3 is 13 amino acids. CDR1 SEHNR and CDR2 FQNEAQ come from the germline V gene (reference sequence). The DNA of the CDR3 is TGTGCCAGCAGCCTTCTCAGGGGTGATGGCTACACCTTC. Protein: CASSLLRGDGYTF.

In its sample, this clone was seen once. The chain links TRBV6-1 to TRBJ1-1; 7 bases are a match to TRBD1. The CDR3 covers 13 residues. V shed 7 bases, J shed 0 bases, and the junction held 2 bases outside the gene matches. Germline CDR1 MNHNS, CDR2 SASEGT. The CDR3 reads CASIGQVNTEAFF. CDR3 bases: TGTGCCAGCATCGGACAGGTGAACACTGAAGCTTTCTTT.

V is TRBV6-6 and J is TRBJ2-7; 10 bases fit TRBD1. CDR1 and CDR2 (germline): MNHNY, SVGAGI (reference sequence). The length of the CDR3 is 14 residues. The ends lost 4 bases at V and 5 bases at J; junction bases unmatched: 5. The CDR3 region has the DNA TGTGCCAGCAGTTGGAGACAGGGGGCAAACGAGCAGTACTTC. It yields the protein CASSWRQGANEQYF.

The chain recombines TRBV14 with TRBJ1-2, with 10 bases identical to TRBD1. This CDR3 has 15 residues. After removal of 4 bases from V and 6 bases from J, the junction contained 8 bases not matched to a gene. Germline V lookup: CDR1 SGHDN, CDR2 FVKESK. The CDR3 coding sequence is TGTGCCAGCAGCCGCACGGGACAGGGGAGGGATGGCTACACCTTC. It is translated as CASSRTGQGRDGYTF.

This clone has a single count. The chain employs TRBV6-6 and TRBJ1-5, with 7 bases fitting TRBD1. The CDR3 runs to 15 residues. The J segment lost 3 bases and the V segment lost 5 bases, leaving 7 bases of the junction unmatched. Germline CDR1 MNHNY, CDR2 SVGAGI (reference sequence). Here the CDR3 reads CASSSVTGFNQPQHF. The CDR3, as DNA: TGTGCCAGCAGTAGTGTGACAGGGTTCAATCAGCCCCAGCATTTT.

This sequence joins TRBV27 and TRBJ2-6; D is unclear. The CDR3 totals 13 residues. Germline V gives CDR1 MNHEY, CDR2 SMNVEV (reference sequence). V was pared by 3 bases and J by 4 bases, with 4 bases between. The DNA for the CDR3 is TGTGCCAGCAGTTTGACAGGGGCCAACGTCCTGACTTTC. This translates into CASSLTGANVLTF.

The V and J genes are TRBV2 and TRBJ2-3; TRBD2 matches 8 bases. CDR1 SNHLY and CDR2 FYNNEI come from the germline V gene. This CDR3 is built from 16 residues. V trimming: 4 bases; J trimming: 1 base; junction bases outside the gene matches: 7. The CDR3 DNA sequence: TGTGCCAGCAGTGGGACGGCTAGCGGGCGCACAGATACGCAGTATTTT. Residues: CASSGTASGRTDTQYF.